The clone carrying this T cell receptor beta chain was observed a few times. Germline V gene sequence: CDR1 SGHVS, CDR2 FQNEAQ. Trimming took 6 bases from V and 4 from J, leaving 11 bases between them. There are 13 residues in the CDR3. MiXCR, applied by TCRdb to the RT-PCR reads, yields one record per CDR3 protein. This repertoire shows fewer than 800,000 distinct CDR3 sequences, more than 13% found once; its top ten account for 3% to 4.5%. The sequence came from a female donor in good health, serving as a healthy control. Sample: memory CD4+ T cells from blood. This chain joins TRBV7-8 and TRBJ2-3; weak D call: TRBD2 (6 bases). The CDR3 loop is CASRPRRADTQYF. For the CDR3, the DNA is TGTGCCAGCAGGCCTAGGAGGGCAGATACGCAGTATTTT. Full variable domain (rest looked up from reference TRBV7-8 and TRBJ2-3): GAGVSQSPRYKVAKRGQDVALRCDPISGHVSLFWYQQALGQGPEFLTYFQNEAQLDKSGLPSDRFFAERPEGSVSTLKIQRTQQEDSAVYLCASRPRRADTQYFGPGTRLTVL.